The rows below give T cell receptor beta chains drawn from one sample of a study of technical replicates of blood from a few donors. This table comes from immunoSEQ multiplex PCR, and its TCRdb copy is limited to in-frame clones, with some not included. The sample shows some 99,000 clones, 95% of them seen only once. Specimen: T cells isolated from PBMCs. These receptors came from a human donor in good health. CDR3s include the opening cysteine and the closing phenylalanine or tryptophan. The D gene is left open where the match is weak. Not every row has a clone size; where given, it reads once, few, many or a size class.

d_call	v_call	j_call	clone_size	cdr3_nt	cdr3_aa
-	TRBV10-2	TRBJ2-7	-	TGCGCCAGCAGCGAAGGACTATCCTCCTACGAGCAGTACTTC	CASSEGLSSYEQYF
-	TRBV19	TRBJ1-6	-	TGTGCCAGTAGATCCGGGACGGGGGGTTCACCCCTCCACTTT	CASRSGTGGSPLHF
-	TRBV5-1	TRBJ2-7	-	TGCGCCAGCAGCTTGGAAGGGGGTCCGGGGGAGCAGTACTTC	CASSLEGGPGEQYF
TRBD2	TRBV7-9	TRBJ2-7	-	TGTGCCAGCAGCATCACCCTGCGGGAGGGCCTAGCGGGATTGAACTTC	CASSITLREGLAGLNF
TRBD1	TRBV28	TRBJ1-2	-	TGTGCCAGCAGTAGCCTGAAAAACGGACAGGGGGCGTTGGGCTACACCTTC	CASSSLKNGQGALGYTF
-	TRBV30	TRBJ2-1	-	TGTGCCTGGAGCCGAAGGATCCAAGCCAGGGGTGAGCAGTTCTTC	CAWSRRIQARGEQFF
TRBD2	TRBV7-2	TRBJ2-1	-	TGTGCCAGCAGCCGCGGACTAGCGGGAGGAGAGCAGTTCTTC	CASSRGLAGGEQFF
TRBD1	TRBV5-1	TRBJ1-1	-	TGCGCCAGCAGCTTGGGTCTGACAGGGAGTCGACGAACTGAAGCTTTCTTT	CASSLGLTGSRRTEAFF
-	TRBV28	TRBJ1-1	-	TGTGCCAGCAGCTCAGACAGCGAGCCTACTGAAGCTTTCTTT	CASSSDSEPTEAFF
-	TRBV10-3	TRBJ2-1	-	TGTGCCATCAGTGAGTCGAAAGGGAGAGAACACCATGAGCAGTTCTTC	CAISESKGREHHEQFF
TRBD1	TRBV4-1	TRBJ1-1	-	TGCGCCAGCAGCCAATACGGACAGGGTCCATCTTTATTGGATCGGAACACTGAAGCTTTCTTT	CASSQYGQGPSLLDRNTEAFF
-	TRBV7-9	TRBJ1-1	-	TGTGCCAGCAGCTTAGTGGCCACAAAGAACACTGAAGCTTTCTTT	CASSLVATKNTEAFF
-	TRBV11-2	TRBJ1-1	-	TGTGCCAGCAGCTACTCGGTAAAGGGAGGTACTGAAGCTTTCTTT	CASSYSVKGGTEAFF
-	TRBV7-8	TRBJ2-7	-	TGTGCCAGCAGCTTAGACCCCGGACTTCACGAGCAGTACTTC	CASSLDPGLHEQYF
TRBD1	TRBV11-3	TRBJ2-3	-	TGTGCCAGCAGTTCCAGACAGGGATTTACGGATACGCAGTATTTT	CASSSRQGFTDTQYF
TRBD2	TRBV7-6	TRBJ2-7	-	TGTGCCAGCAGCTCGGAACTAGCGACTTACGAGCAGTACTTC	CASSSELATYEQYF
-	TRBV4-1	TRBJ2-7	-	TGCGCCAGCAGCCAAATCGGCAGAAACTACGAGCAGTACTTC	CASSQIGRNYEQYF
-	TRBV9	TRBJ1-1	-	TGTGCCAGCAGCGTAGCGAAAGCACAGGTCATGAACACTGAAGCTTTCTTT	CASSVAKAQVMNTEAFF
TRBD1	TRBV19	TRBJ1-5	-	TGTGCCAGTAGTCATAAGATAGACAGGGGCGGTCAGCCCCAGCATTTT	CASSHKIDRGGQPQHF
TRBD1	TRBV7-3	TRBJ1-1	-	TGTGCCAGCAGCAAGACAGGGGGCGCGAACACTGAAGCTTTCTTT	CASSKTGGANTEAFF
TRBD2	TRBV10-1	TRBJ2-7	-	TGCGCCAGCAGCACTAGCGGGAGACCCTACGAGCAGTACTTC	CASSTSGRPYEQYF
-	TRBV27	TRBJ1-3	-	TGTGCCAGCAGTTTTTCACACGTCTCTGGAAACACCATATATTTT	CASSFSHVSGNTIYF
-	TRBV7-9	TRBJ2-7	-	TGTGCCAGCACCTCTGTACAGGGTTACGAGCAGTACTTC	CASTSVQGYEQYF
-	TRBV27	TRBJ1-1	once	TGTGCCAGCATCCTTTGGGAGGAAGGGAAAGCTTTCTTT	CASILWEEGKAFF
TRBD1	TRBV23-1	TRBJ2-7	-	TGCGCCAGCAGCCCCTTGGCGACAGGACAGGGGCCCCCGGTGGCCTACGAGCAGTACTTC	CASSPLATGQGPPVAYEQYF
-	TRBV9	TRBJ2-2	-	TGTGCCAGCAGCTATAGCTTGGGCGGGGAGCTGTTTTTT	CASSYSLGGELFF
-	TRBV19	TRBJ2-2	once	TGTGCCAGTAGTATGCGAACCGGGGAGCTGTTTTTT	CASSMRTGELFF
TRBD1	TRBV4-1	TRBJ1-2	-	TGCGCCAGCAGCCAAGTTGTACAGGGGGCGCTTAGCTATGGCTACACCTTC	CASSQVVQGALSYGYTF
-	TRBV15	TRBJ1-3	once	TGTGCCACCAGCAGACCTGGACAGTCTGGAAACACCATATATTTT	CATSRPGQSGNTIYF
TRBD1	TRBV7-9	TRBJ2-5	-	TGTGCCAGCAGCGCCTGGACAGGGGGCGTCGAGACCCAGTACTTC	CASSAWTGGVETQYF
-	TRBV2	TRBJ1-1	-	TGTGCCAGCAGGGAAGGCCGGGGGAGTTGGGACACTGAAGCTTTCTTT	CASREGRGSWDTEAFF
TRBD2	TRBV5-1	TRBJ2-3	-	TGCGCCAGCAGCTTGGCGAGCGGGGGGGCGACAGATACGCAGTATTTT	CASSLASGGATDTQYF
TRBD2	TRBV6-5	TRBJ2-1	-	TGTGCCAGCAGTTACTCGACTAGCGGGAATAATGAGCAGTTCTTC	CASSYSTSGNNEQFF
TRBD1	TRBV13	TRBJ1-2	-	TGTGCCAGCAGCCTTAGACAGGGTGGAGACTACACCTTC	CASSLRQGGDYTF
TRBD1	TRBV6-6	TRBJ2-1	-	TGTGCCAGCAGTTTCCCGGGACAGGGGGCTAATGAGCAGTTCTTC	CASSFPGQGANEQFF
-	TRBV2	TRBJ2-7	once	TGTGCCAGCAGTCTAGCTACCCTTGGCGAGCAGTACTTC	CASSLATLGEQYF
TRBD1	TRBV19	TRBJ1-1	-	TGTGCCAGTAGACGAGAACAGGGGAGGAACACTGAAGCTTTCTTT	CASRREQGRNTEAFF
-	TRBV18	TRBJ1-1	-	TGTGCCAGCTCACCACTGCCCGAGGCTGAAGCTTTCTTT	CASSPLPEAEAFF
-	TRBV9	TRBJ2-1	once	TGTGCCAGCAGCGTACTGGACTCTCTCGTCAGTGAGCAGTTCTTC	CASSVLDSLVSEQFF
-	TRBV2	TRBJ2-3	-	TGTGCCAGCAGTGGGGGGCGACTAGCTAAAGACGGAGATACGCAGTATTTT	CASSGGRLAKDGDTQYF
TRBD2	TRBV27	TRBJ2-7	-	TGTGCCAGCATGAGGACTAGCGGGAAGGGGCACGAGCAGTACTTC	CASMRTSGKGHEQYF
-	TRBV11-3	TRBJ2-1	-	TGTGCCAGCAGCTTAGATCGGTTCAGGGGAGATGAGCAGTTCTTC	CASSLDRFRGDEQFF
-	TRBV10-3	TRBJ2-1	-	TGTGCCATCAACGGGGGCTCCTACAATGAGCAGTTCTTC	CAINGGSYNEQFF
TRBD2	TRBV5-4	TRBJ2-1	-	TGTGCCAGCAGCTCGGGACTAGCGGGGGGGCCGGAGCAGTTCTTC	CASSSGLAGGPEQFF
TRBD1	TRBV10-3	TRBJ1-4	-	TGTGCCATCAGTGAGTCGGACAGGGGGGGTGAAAAACTGTTTTTT	CAISESDRGGEKLFF
-	TRBV27	TRBJ2-7	-	TGTGCCAGCAGCAGTACCTCCTACGAGCAGTACTTC	CASSSTSYEQYF
-	TRBV7-9	TRBJ2-7	-	TGTGCCAGCAGCTTAGCCACCTACGAGCAGTACTTC	CASSLATYEQYF
TRBD1	TRBV19	TRBJ1-6	once	TGTGCCAGTAGGCCAGGGGGGAGCTCCTATAATTCACCCCTCCACTTT	CASRPGGSSYNSPLHF
-	TRBV29-1	TRBJ2-2	once	TGCAGCGTTGAAGGTCAGACGAACACCGGGGAGCTGTTTTTT	CSVEGQTNTGELFF
TRBD2	TRBV14	TRBJ2-1	-	TGTGCCAGCAGCCAAGATGAAGTACTAGCGGGAGGTTACAACTACAATGAGCAGTTCTTC	CASSQDEVLAGGYNYNEQFF
TRBD1	TRBV5-1	TRBJ1-1	-	TGCGCCAGCAGCTTGGCCGGGACAGGGGGCTCTGAAGCTTTCTTT	CASSLAGTGGSEAFF
TRBD2	TRBV4-2	TRBJ2-7	-	TGTGCCAGCAGGGGACTAGCGGGAGGGAACGAGCAGTACTTC	CASRGLAGGNEQYF
TRBD2	TRBV5-1	TRBJ2-3	-	TGCGCCAGCAGCCCACTTCCAGCGGGGGCTTCCACAGATACGCAGTATTTT	CASSPLPAGASTDTQYF
-	TRBV6-1	TRBJ1-1	-	TGTGCCAGCAGTGAGCGGGGAACGAACACTGAAGCTTTCTTT	CASSERGTNTEAFF